The rows below give T cell receptor beta chains drawn from one sample of a study of blood T cell repertoires in COVID-19. Profiling relied on immunoSEQ multiplex PCR, and the TCRdb table lists in-frame clones only, not all of them. The repertoire has some 250,000 clones, approximately 90% of them found once; the top ten carry approximately 7.9%. The sequenced sample was peripheral blood. The receptors derive from a man aged 55-75 years who had recovered from COVID-19. Each CDR3 is given with its conserved first and last residue. The order of the fields is D gene, V gene, J gene, clone size, CDR3 DNA, CDR3 protein. D genes are given only for firm matches. Size tells how often a clone was seen (once, few, many) or the class of an expanded clone, and some rows leave it out.

NA,TRBV7-2,TRBJ2-1,NA,TGTGCCAGCAGCTTAGTGGGGACTCTATGGAATGAGCAGTTCTTC,CASSLVGTLWNEQFF
TRBD1,TRBV5-1,TRBJ2-7,NA,TGCGCCAGCAGGGGACAGAGCACCTACGAGCAGTACTTC,CASRGQSTYEQYF
NA,TRBV29-1,TRBJ2-3,NA,TGCAGCGTTGATGTGCAGAGCACAGATACGCAGTATTTT,CSVDVQSTDTQYF
NA,TRBV19,TRBJ1-1,many,TGTGCCAGTACCCCCCGATCGGGGGTGTTGAACACTGAAGCTTTCTTT,CASTPRSGVLNTEAFF
NA,TRBV11-2,TRBJ2-5,once,TGTGCCAGCAGCTTATCAGGGGTTGGTGAGACCCAGTACTTC,CASSLSGVGETQYF
TRBD1,TRBV7-7,TRBJ2-6,NA,TGTGCCACCCTTGGACAGGGGGCATCTGGGGCCAACGTCCTGACTTTC,CATLGQGASGANVLTF
TRBD2,TRBV5-1,TRBJ2-5,NA,TGCGCCAGCAGCTTGGCGGGGGGATCCCAAGAGACCCAGTACTTC,CASSLAGGSQETQYF
TRBD1,TRBV30,TRBJ2-1,NA,TGTGCCTGGGATCCGGGACAGGGGGACAATGAGCAGTTCTTC,CAWDPGQGDNEQFF
NA,TRBV19,TRBJ2-3,NA,TGTGCCAGTAGTAAAAAGCCCGGGGGTTTCGGCGATACGCAGTATTTT,CASSKKPGGFGDTQYF
NA,TRBV5-1,TRBJ1-1,NA,TGCGCCAGCAGCTTGGACACATTCATGAACACTGAAGCTTTCTTT,CASSLDTFMNTEAFF
TRBD2,TRBV19,TRBJ2-1,NA,TGTGCCAGTAGTATAGGGCGGGGGGGCTACAATGAGCAGTTCTTC,CASSIGRGGYNEQFF
NA,TRBV9,TRBJ1-1,NA,TGTGCCAGCAGCTCGGGGGGCGAAGCTTTCTTT,CASSSGGEAFF
TRBD2,TRBV6-1,TRBJ2-3,once,TGTGCCAGCAGTGAAGCCCGACTAGCGGGGGGGTCGGGGGGTACGCAGTATTTT,CASSEARLAGGSGGTQYF
TRBD2,TRBV27,TRBJ2-2,NA,TGTGCCAGCAGTTTGCCTAGCGGGGTCGGCACCGGGGAGCTGTTTTTT,CASSLPSGVGTGELFF
NA,TRBV7-9,TRBJ2-7,NA,TGTGCCAGCAGCTTAGCGGCCGTATACGAGCAGTACTTC,CASSLAAVYEQYF
NA,TRBV18,TRBJ2-7,NA,TGTGCCAGCTCACCAAGGCAGGGTGGCACCTACGAGCAGTACTTC,CASSPRQGGTYEQYF
TRBD1,TRBV28,TRBJ2-4,NA,TGTGCCAGCGGTCCGGGACAGAAAAACATTCAGTACTTC,CASGPGQKNIQYF
NA,TRBV12-5,TRBJ2-2,NA,TGTGCTAGTGGTCACCCCACGGGGGGCTTGACCGGGGAGCTGTTTTTT,CASGHPTGGLTGELFF
NA,TRBV5-1,TRBJ1-1,few,TGCGCCAGCAGCTTTGGCAGAATGAACACTGAAGCTTTCTTT,CASSFGRMNTEAFF
TRBD2,TRBV19,TRBJ2-2,NA,TGTGCCAGTAGTACGCTAGCGGGGGGGCAGTTGAGCACCGGGGAGCTGTTTTTT,CASSTLAGGQLSTGELFF
NA,TRBV6-7,TRBJ2-1,NA,TGTGCCAGCAGCCTCTCCTACAATGAGCAGTTCTTC,CASSLSYNEQFF
NA,TRBV14,TRBJ1-1,NA,TGTGCCAGCAGCCGTTCTTTGAACACTGAAGCTTTCTTT,CASSRSLNTEAFF
NA,TRBV20-1,TRBJ1-1,NA,TGCAGTGCGTCAGGTGAGACTGAAGCTTTCTTT,CSASGETEAFF
TRBD1,TRBV11-3,TRBJ2-6,NA,TGTGCCAGCAGCTCGGACAGGGCTGGGGCCAACGTCCTGACTTTC,CASSSDRAGANVLTF
NA,TRBV21-1,TRBJ1-5,NA,NA,CASSKWGRGSPSIIPNPF
NA,TRBV27,TRBJ1-1,few,TGTGCCAGCAGTCCCAGGGTTGGCACTGAAGCTTTCTTT,CASSPRVGTEAFF
NA,TRBV18,TRBJ2-6,NA,TGTGCCAGCTCACCGAGGGGGTCTGGGGCTGGGGCCAACGTCCTGACTTTC,CASSPRGSGAGANVLTF
NA,TRBV14,TRBJ2-2,NA,TGTGCCAGCAGCCAAGTTTACGTCCCCTACGGCGGGGAGCTGTTTTTT,CASSQVYVPYGGELFF
TRBD1,TRBV14,TRBJ1-1,once,TGTGCCAGCAGCCAATCTACAGGTCCCGGGACAGGTCCGGCGGGAACTGAAGCTTTCTTT,CASSQSTGPGTGPAGTEAFF
NA,TRBV7-2,TRBJ1-3,NA,TGTGCCAGCAGCTTACAACCGCCAGGGAACTCTGGAAACACCATATATTTT,CASSLQPPGNSGNTIYF
NA,TRBV30,TRBJ2-4,NA,TGTGCCTGGAGTAATGACAGGACATTAGCCAAAAACATTCAGTACTTC,CAWSNDRTLAKNIQYF
NA,TRBV6-5,TRBJ1-4,NA,TGTGCCGGGGGGTCCGGTAAGGAAAAACTGTTTTTT,CAGGSGKEKLFF
NA,TRBV6-5,TRBJ1-2,NA,TGTGCCAGCACCTGGACCGGGAGGGACTATGGCTACACCTTC,CASTWTGRDYGYTF
NA,TRBV3-1/TRBV3-2,TRBJ1-1,NA,TGTGCCAGCAGCCAAGAAGCCGGTAACACTGAAGCTTTCTTT,CASSQEAGNTEAFF
TRBD1,TRBV6-6,TRBJ2-6,NA,TGTGCCAGCAGTCCGCGACAGGGGGCGTCTGGGGCCAACGTCCTGACTTTC,CASSPRQGASGANVLTF
TRBD1,TRBV28,TRBJ1-6,NA,TGTGCCAGCAGACCCGCCGGGACAGGCATTTCACCCCTCCACTTT,CASRPAGTGISPLHF
NA,TRBV5-4,TRBJ2-6,NA,TGTGCCAGCAGCTTAAAGAGTTCTGGGGCCAACGTCCTGACTTTC,CASSLKSSGANVLTF
NA,TRBV5-4,TRBJ1-4,NA,TGTGCCAGCAGCTTGGCAGGGTCTAATGAAAAACTGTTTTTT,CASSLAGSNEKLFF
NA,TRBV7-2,TRBJ2-4,NA,TGTGCCAGCAGCTTAGTAAGTGCGGCCAAAAACATTCAGTACTTC,CASSLVSAAKNIQYF
NA,TRBV27,TRBJ1-3,few,TGTGCCAGCAGCCCACAGAACCCTGGAAACACCATATATTTT,CASSPQNPGNTIYF
NA,TRBV3-1/TRBV3-2,TRBJ1-6,once,TGTGCCAGCAGCCACTCAACTCCCCGGGAGTCACCCCTCCACTTT,CASSHSTPRESPLHF
NA,TRBV30,TRBJ1-4,NA,TGTGCCTGGAGTGTAGCGTCAGATAATGAAAAACTGTTTTTT,CAWSVASDNEKLFF
NA,TRBV21-1,TRBJ2-1,NA,TGTGCCAGCAGCAAAGCCTCGGCCCCAACCCAGGGGCAGTTCTTC,CASSKASAPTQGQFF
TRBD2,TRBV11-2,TRBJ2-7,NA,TGTGCCAGCAGCACGCCGGGACTAGCTATCGAGCAGTACTTC,CASSTPGLAIEQYF
TRBD2,TRBV2,TRBJ2-1,NA,TGTGCCAGCAGTGAAGCGCGAGGACTAGCGGGGGGGGACAATGAGCAGTTCTTC,CASSEARGLAGGDNEQFF
NA,TRBV7-6,TRBJ2-2,NA,TGTGCCAGCAGCTCCTTAAACCAGGGCCCCGGCACCGGGGAGCTGTTTTTT,CASSSLNQGPGTGELFF
TRBD2,TRBV10-3,TRBJ2-3,NA,TGTGCCATCAGTGTCGCTAGCGGGGTTTCAGATACGCAGTATTTT,CAISVASGVSDTQYF
NA,TRBV10-3,TRBJ2-3,NA,TGTGCCATCAGTGGGCCCCCTGGACAGAGAACAGATACGCAGTATTTT,CAISGPPGQRTDTQYF
TRBD1,TRBV9,TRBJ1-4,NA,TGTGCCAGCAGCGTCGGGACAGGGGATGAAAAACTGTTTTTT,CASSVGTGDEKLFF